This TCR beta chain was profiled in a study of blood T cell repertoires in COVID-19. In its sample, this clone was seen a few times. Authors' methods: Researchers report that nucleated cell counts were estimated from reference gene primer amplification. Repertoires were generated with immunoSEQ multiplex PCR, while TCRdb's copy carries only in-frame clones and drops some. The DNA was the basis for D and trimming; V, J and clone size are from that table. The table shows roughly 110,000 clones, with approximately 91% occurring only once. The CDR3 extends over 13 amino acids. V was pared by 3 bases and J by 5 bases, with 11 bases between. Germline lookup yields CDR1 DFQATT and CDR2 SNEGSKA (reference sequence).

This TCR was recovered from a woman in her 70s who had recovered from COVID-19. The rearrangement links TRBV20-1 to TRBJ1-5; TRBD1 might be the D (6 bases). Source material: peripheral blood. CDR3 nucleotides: TGCAGTGCTAGTCACAGGGCGGATCAGCCCCAGCATTTT. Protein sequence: CSASHRADQPQHF.